Following are 8 T cell receptor beta chains from one sample sequenced in a study of cytomegalovirus exposure and HLA in healthy donors. This PCR relied on a set of 60 Vbeta primers and 13 Jbeta primers. Assay: immunoSEQ multiplex PCR; the TCRdb copy retains only in-frame clones and omits some. The sample includes under 200,000 clones, 65% to 85% of them seen just once. Sequenced sample: PBMCs. The receptors stem from a man in his fifties in good health and CMV-seropositive.

This clone has only a few counts. The chain couples TRBV2 to TRBJ2-7; D is perhaps TRBD1 (6 bases). The germline V gene encodes CDR1 SNHLY and CDR2 FYNNEI. Deletions cut 0 bases from V and 7 bases from J, with 13 bases between. CDR3 length equals 14 residues. Written as DNA, the CDR3 is TGTGCCAGCAGTGAAGCGCGGACAGCTCGGGAGCAGTACTTC. Translated, it gives CASSEARTAREQYF.

The rearrangement uses TRBV2 and TRBJ2-2; D call uncertain. This CDR3 has 11 amino acids. Deletions cut 6 bases from V and 4 bases from J, with 3 bases between. Per germline, CDR1 SNHLY and CDR2 FYNNEI. The DNA of the CDR3 is TGTGCCAGCAGGCGCACCGGGGAGCTGTTTTTT. Its translation is CASRRTGELFF. The variable domain in full, completed from reference TRBV2 and TRBJ2-2, reads EPEVTQTPSHQVTQMGQEVILRCVPISNHLYFYWYRQILGQKVEFLVSFYNNEISEKSEIFDDQFSVERPDGSNFTLKIRSTKLEDSAMYFCASRRTGELFFGEGSRLTVL.

The chain is built from TRBV5-5 and TRBJ2-1; maybe TRBD2 (5 bases). Germline CDR1 is SGHKS and CDR2 is YYEKEE (reference sequence). V was cut by 0 bases and J by 4 bases, with 14 bases left in between. This CDR3 spans 16 amino acids. This chain's CDR3 is CASSLVSGTLYNEQFF. The CDR3 DNA is TGTGCCAGCAGCTTGGTCTCGGGAACCCTGTACAATGAGCAGTTCTTC.

The chain uses TRBV27 and TRBJ2-1; 9 bases are shared with TRBD2. The CDR3 covers 14 residues. Germline lookup yields CDR1 MNHEY and CDR2 SMNVEV (reference sequence). Germline trimming cut 7 bases from V and 2 bases from J; bases unmatched to any gene: 3. CDR3: CASKTSGPYNEQFF. The CDR3 region has the DNA TGTGCCAGCAAGACTAGCGGTCCCTACAATGAGCAGTTCTTC.

This sequence joins TRBV5-4 and TRBJ2-1; the match to TRBD2 covers 10 bases. From germline, CDR1 is SGHNT and CDR2 YYREEE (reference sequence). V was clipped by 5 bases and J by 8 bases; unmatched bases: 13. The length of the CDR3 is 16 residues. In DNA form, the CDR3 reads TGTGCCAGCAGTAGTCCAAGCGGGAGGGTTAGGGATGAGCAGTTCTTC. It translates to CASSSPSGRVRDEQFF.

This clone was detected only a few times. This chain links TRBV19 with TRBJ2-1; TRBD2 aligns across 9 bases. CDR3 length: 15 amino acids. From germline, CDR1 is LNHDA and CDR2 SQIVND (reference sequence). Trimming cost V 6 bases and J 0 bases; bases outside gene matches: 3. The CDR3 loop is CASSLSGSSYNEQFF. The DNA for the CDR3 is TGTGCCAGTAGCCTTAGCGGGAGCTCCTACAATGAGCAGTTCTTC.

The gene calls are TRBV11-3 and TRBJ2-1; 8 nucleotides agree with TRBD1. Germline V gene lookup returns CDR1 SGHNT and CDR2 YENEEA. J gave up 1 base and V 2 bases, and 4 bases lay outside the gene matches. CDR3 length: 16 amino acids. As DNA, the CDR3 is TGTGCCAGCAGCTTATCCGGGACAGGTTCCTACAATGAGCAGTTCTTC. It encodes CASSLSGTGSYNEQFF.

CDR3 residues: CASSFGVYYGYTF. The DNA of the CDR3 is TGCGCCAGCAGCTTCGGGGTATACTATGGCTACACCTTC. The chain combines TRBV5-1 with TRBJ1-2; D is uncertain. The V end lost 2 bases, the J end lost 3 bases, and 8 bases lay between the germline ends. The CDR3 sequence is 13 residues long. The V gene's germline CDR1 is SGHRS and CDR2 YFSETQ.